This T cell receptor beta chain was identified during a study of PD-L1 blockade in urothelial cancer. Using immunoSEQ multiplex PCR, the repertoire was profiled, and TCRdb retains in-frame clones only, with some absent. Of approximately 51,000 clones in the sample, approximately 86% were seen once. Urothelial carcinoma in patients was locally advanced or metastatic. This clone came up a few times. CDR3 size: 14 residues. V was pared by 4 bases and J by 7 bases, with 10 bases of the junction left unmatched. Germline V gene sequence: CDR1 SGHRS, CDR2 YFSETQ. Material: PBMCs, obtained around atezolizumab (anti-PD-L1) treatment. This TCR was sampled from a man aged 55-75 years with urothelial cancer. The chain is built from TRBV5-1 and TRBJ2-7; 8 positions agree with TRBD1. CDR3 amino acids: CASSLWTGSTEQYF. Here the CDR3 DNA reads TGCGCCAGCAGCCTCTGGACAGGGTCCACGGAGCAGTACTTC. Filled out from reference TRBV5-1 and TRBJ2-7, the complete variable domain reads KAGVTQTPRYLIKTRGQQVTLSCSPISGHRSVSWYQQTPGQGLQFLFEYFSETQRNKGNFPGRFSGRQFSNSRSEMNVSTLELGDSALYLCASSLWTGSTEQYFGPGTRLTVT.